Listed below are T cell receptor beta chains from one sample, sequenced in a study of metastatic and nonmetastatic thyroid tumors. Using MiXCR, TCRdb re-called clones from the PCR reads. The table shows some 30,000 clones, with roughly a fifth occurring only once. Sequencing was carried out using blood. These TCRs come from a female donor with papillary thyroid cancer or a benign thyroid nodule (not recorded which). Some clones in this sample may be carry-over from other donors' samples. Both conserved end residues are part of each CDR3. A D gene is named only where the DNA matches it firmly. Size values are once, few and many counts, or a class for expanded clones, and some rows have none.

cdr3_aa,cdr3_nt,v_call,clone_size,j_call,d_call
CASSKGTKDYTF,TGTGCCAGTAGTAAGGGGACTAAGGACTACACCTTC,TRBV19,many,TRBJ1-2,NA
CASSSDAEAFF,TGTGCCAGCAGTTCAGATGCTGAAGCTTTCTTT,TRBV5-4,many,TRBJ1-1,NA
CASSEFSGNGYTF,TGCGCCAGCAGTGAATTTTCGGGGAATGGCTACACCTTC,TRBV10-2,few,TRBJ1-2,NA
CASVWSGGAGEQFF,TGTGCCAGCGTTTGGAGCGGGGGGGCGGGTGAGCAGTTCTTC,TRBV2,many,TRBJ2-1,TRBD2
CASSSPGALRYYGYTF,TGTGCCAGTAGTTCGCCAGGAGCCCTAAGATACTATGGCTACACCTTC,TRBV19,NA,TRBJ1-2,NA
CASSYSKDRVLETQYF,TGTGCCAGCAGTTACTCGAAGGACAGGGTTTTGGAGACCCAGTACTTC,TRBV6-5,once,TRBJ2-5,TRBD1
CSARTGASDTGELFF,TGCAGTGCTAGAACAGGGGCATCGGACACCGGGGAGCTGTTTTTT,TRBV20-1,medium-sized,TRBJ2-2,TRBD1
CASSPSSGRTYAQYF,TGTGCCAGCTCACCTTCTAGCGGGAGGACCTACGCGCAGTACTTC,TRBV18,many,TRBJ2-7,TRBD2
CATSGGANYGYTF,TGTGCCACCAGTGGTGGAGCTAACTATGGCTACACCTTC,TRBV24-1,NA,TRBJ1-2,NA
CAIRRGSEAFF,TGCGCCATAAGGAGAGGTTCTGAAGCTTTCTTT,TRBV5-1,many,TRBJ1-1,NA
CASSIDDTPNQPQHF,TGTGCCAGTAGTATAGACGACACACCTAATCAGCCCCAGCATTTT,TRBV19,many,TRBJ1-5,NA
CASSADPAGEGTDTQYF,TGCGCCAGCAGTGCTGATCCGGCGGGGGAGGGCACAGATACGCAGTATTTT,TRBV5-1,NA,TRBJ2-3,TRBD2
CASKLERGSYEQYF,TGCGCCAGCAAGCTTGAGCGGGGATCCTACGAGCAGTACTTC,TRBV5-1,few,TRBJ2-7,TRBD2
CASRLFQGRTYNEQFF,TGTGCCAGCAGGCTTTTTCAGGGCCGAACCTACAACGAGCAGTTCTTC,TRBV6-5,few,TRBJ2-1,NA
CASSRGQGVPETQYF,TGTGCCAGTAGTAGGGGACAGGGGGTTCCAGAGACCCAGTACTTC,TRBV19,few,TRBJ2-5,TRBD1